Below, 9 T cell receptor beta chains from the same sample are listed, as sequenced in a study of cytomegalovirus exposure and HLA in healthy donors. PCR primers comprised 60 Vbeta and 13 Jbeta primers. Some clones are missing from TCRdb's copy, which holds only in-frame ones; the method was immunoSEQ multiplex PCR. This specimen shows about 50,000 clones; the ten leading clones hold roughly 12%. Sequenced material: PBMCs. These receptors originate from a man aged 18 to 35 in good health and CMV-seropositive.

The V call is TRBV18, the J call TRBJ2-1; perhaps TRBD1 as D (5 bases). Germline V lookup: CDR1 KGHSH, CDR2 LQKENI. Trimming removed 1 base from V and 7 bases from J, with 14 bases in between. The CDR3 is 15 residues long. The CDR3 sequence: CASSPLGAPRNEQFF. CDR3 sequence (DNA): TGTGCCAGCTCACCACTAGGGGCCCCGAGGAATGAGCAGTTCTTC.

The chain uses TRBV6-5 and TRBJ2-1, with 11 bases that match TRBD2. The length of the CDR3 is 15 residues. After removal of 6 bases from V and 7 bases from J, the junction contained 8 bases not matched to a gene. CDR1 is MNHEY, CDR2 SVGAGI, per germline. CDR3 amino acids: CASRRGLAGSNEQFF. The CDR3 nucleotides read TGTGCCAGCAGGCGCGGACTAGCGGGCTCGAATGAGCAGTTCTTC.

This sequence joins TRBV15 and TRBJ2-1; D uncertain. Deletions cut 3 bases from V and 5 bases from J, with 14 bases between. The CDR3 length is 15 residues. Germline values: CDR1 LNHNV, CDR2 YYDKDF (reference sequence). In DNA, the CDR3 is TGTGCCACCAGCAGGGGCGCACGCCCCGACAATGAGCAGTTCTTC. It is translated as CATSRGARPDNEQFF.

This rearrangement joins TRBV7-9 to TRBJ2-2; 10 bases line up with TRBD2. The CDR3 is 15 residues long. Germline V gene lookup returns CDR1 SEHNR and CDR2 FQNEAQ (reference sequence). J was trimmed by 7 bases and V by 5 bases; bases with no gene match: 7. The CDR3: CASSASGTSVGELFF. CDR3 nucleotide sequence: TGTGCCAGCAGCGCCTCCGGGACTAGCGTCGGGGAGCTGTTTTTT.

This chain's CDR3 is CASSYKGQRGNEQFF. CDR3 nucleotides: TGTGCCAGCAGTTATAAGGGTCAACGGGGGAATGAGCAGTTCTTC. The V and J genes are TRBV7-9 and TRBJ2-1, with D perhaps TRBD2 (6 bases). The CDR3 consists of 15 residues. The germline V gene encodes CDR1 SEHNR and CDR2 FQNEAQ (reference sequence). Trimming stripped 6 bases from V and 7 bases from J, with 19 bases between.

This rearrangement joins TRBV7-7 to TRBJ2-6, with 12 positions matching TRBD1. V trimming: 4 bases; J trimming: 2 bases; junction bases outside the gene matches: 3. The CDR3 contains 17 residues. Germline V lookup: CDR1 SSHAT, CDR2 FNYEAQ (reference sequence). This chain's CDR3 is CASSSGTGGAGANVLTF. In nucleotides, the CDR3 is TGTGCCAGCAGCTCCGGGACAGGGGGCGCTGGGGCCAACGTCCTGACTTTC. The variable domain in full, completed from reference TRBV7-7 and TRBJ2-6, reads GAGVSQSPRYKVTKRGQDVTLRCDPISSHATLYWYQQALGQGPEFLTYFNYEAQPDKSGLPSDRFSAERPEGSISTLTIQRTEQRDSAMYRCASSSGTGGAGANVLTFGAGSRLTVL.

This chain joins TRBV5-8 and TRBJ2-7; D gene uncertain. Deletions cut 0 bases from V and 0 bases from J, with 4 bases between. Germline CDR1 SGHTS, CDR2 YDEGEE. The CDR3 loop spans 13 amino acids. CDR3 sequence reads: CASSLGSSYEQYF. The CDR3 region has the DNA TGTGCCAGCAGCTTGGGGAGCTCCTACGAGCAGTACTTC.

The J gene is TRBJ1-6, the V gene TRBV6-5, with no clear D. Germline V lookup: CDR1 MNHEY, CDR2 SVGAGI. Deletions cut 2 bases from V and 6 bases from J, with 14 bases between. This CDR3 is 16 amino acids long. CDR3 DNA: TGTGCCAGCAGTTACACTCTGACAAGTCTTAATTCACCCCTCCACTTT. Protein product: CASSYTLTSLNSPLHF.

This sequence joins TRBV2 and TRBJ2-7; a weak D match, TRBD2 (5 bases). Germline-derived CDR1 and CDR2 are SNHLY and FYNNEI. CDR3 length: 15 amino acids. Trimming removed 5 bases from V and 2 bases from J, with 16 bases in between. CDR3 region: CASSRTFLLTYEQYF. The CDR3 DNA sequence: TGTGCCAGCAGTAGGACTTTCCTGCTAACCTACGAGCAGTACTTC.